This entry features one T cell receptor (beta chain) sequence. Its antigen is not yet known. The record has no base qualities; no much larger clone is one base away. These data are taken from a study of shared clonotypes between healthy human individuals (dated by TCRdb to 2018 to 2020). Regarding the research as a whole: The cohort comprised two women and a few men aged 18 to 49 years. For each donor, three plates each were used for CD4 naive and CD4 memory, two plates were used for CD8 naive, and one plate was used for CD8 memory. To estimate repertoire size and how much clonotype sharing occurs between individuals, the study deeply sequenced the blood TCR repertoires of about five healthy adults. Different laboratories and diverse techniques were used to prepare libraries and sequence TCR repertoires, to increase sequencing depth and limit assay-specific biases. Leukapheresis yielded between about 0.85 and 9 billion PBMCs per donor.

Spanning cysteine to phenylalanine, the CDR3 consists of 13 amino acids. The DNA shown is the 39-base CDR3, in frame from base 1. From a lookup of the germline V gene, CDR1 and CDR2 are MNHEY and SVGAGI. V gives up 7 bases and J gives up 2 bases, and the segment between their germline ends measures 8 bases. The donors were healthy, HIV-negative adults who had no recently reported acute infections or vaccinations. Only Caucasian adults living in Nashville, Tennessee, USA were represented among the donors. CD4+ T cells were enriched by magnetic negative selection; naive cells were then positively selected on CD45RA, and the negative fraction formed the memory subset. Blood was collected by leukapheresis, and PBMCs were isolated by Ficoll-Histopaque density gradient centrifugation and then cryopreserved in liquid nitrogen vapor phase. Analytical flow cytometry was used to check the purity and quantity of every magnetically sorted T cell population. Genomic DNA was isolated from every sorted fraction and measured by UV absorbance on a Nanodrop 2000c.

Using the deep immunoSEQ assay, TCR CDR3 regions were amplified from genomic DNA by multiplex PCR. Extracted genomic DNA from each cell subset was spread evenly across all wells of several immunoSEQ 96-well plates, with each plate serving as a replicate. Each replicate PCR for sorted subsets received approximately 220 ng genomic DNA, equal to tens of thousands of T cell genomes. The purified libraries were quantified using a Qubit 3.0 fluorometer, sized with a Bioanalyzer 2100, and then quantified again using the KAPA Library Quantification kit. Every immunoSEQ 96-well plate was sequenced on a dedicated single-read 150-cycle Illumina NextSeq 550 flow cell. As for how the authors treated the data: Because only junctional sequences without quality scores were contained in the immunoSEQ output, filtering matching that applied to full-length reads could not be performed. Sequences were annotated with PyIR, a Python wrapper for IgBLAST v1.9, using IMGT germline references to assign V/J genes and CDR3. Reads were filtered out if the reads had weak V/J assignments (E-value above 1e-6), no CDR3, stop codons, out-of-frame junctions, or ambiguous translated residues. V3J clonotypes were defined by identical inferred V gene, J gene, and CDR3 amino acid sequence. The percentage overlap between two repertoires was calculated by dividing the number of shared unique clonotypes by the size of the smaller repertoire. Repertoire richness was assessed with RTK rarefaction, the Chao1 estimator, and Recon v2.1 estimates of unobserved clonotypes. Generation probabilities for all TCRbeta clonotypes obtained by the gDNA method from a handful of donors were computed using OLGA. TCRdb's version of the immuneACCESS table is confined to in-frame rearrangements and falls short of the full clone set. An unresolved V gene accounts for under half of the shortfall where checked; the remainder is of unknown origin. That table is the source of V, J and clone size, and D and trimming were worked out from the DNA. The sample table shows more than 2,000,000 clones, and more than 80% are seen once. The top ten clonotypes cover over 0.12% of the sample.

The paper as a whole reports these results and caveats: About 4.5% of naive CD4, 3.5% of naive CD8, roughly 2.5% of memory CD4, and over 0.35% of memory CD8 clonotypes were shared across several donors. Pairwise subsampling led to the expectation that sequencing depth would affect the degree of clonotype sharing among donors. Even with the large sequencing depth, rarefaction of the sorted-subset datasets indicated that sequencing was incomplete. Because the study included only a small number of donors, the genetic and exposure-history diversity represented was limited. Naive subsets generally had larger estimated clonotype richness than memory subsets. Sampling was restricted to blood, and TCR repertoires in tissue are likely to differ from TCR repertoires in blood. Compared with non-shared clonotypes, clonotypes shared by all four sorted-subset donors had higher generation probabilities.

The chain is encoded by TRBV6-5 joined to TRBJ2-2; the D gene cannot be resolved reliably. The material sequenced was naive CD4+ T cells sorted from blood. The meaning of the sample's cell subset or site label: CD45RA+ positively selected. The clonotype was recovered from a man younger than 35 in good health. The CDR3 sequence is CASMATNTGELFF. The nucleotides are TGTGCCAGCATGGCTACCAACACCGGGGAGCTGTTTTTT.